This T cell receptor beta chain stems from a study of cytotoxic CD8 clonotypes in ibrutinib-treated CLL. Study as a whole: Median treatment time before response sampling was 12 months, range 6 to 36.

This clone was seen more than once but under ten times. The intended depth for sequencing was 1 in 200,000 to 1 in 1 million T cells. Sequenced by immunoSEQ multiplex PCR; TCRdb stores in-frame clones only, minus some. The repertoire holds 250,000 or so clones, with roughly 74% as singletons. V dropped 2 bases and J dropped 9 bases, with 9 bases sitting between them. Germline values: CDR1 SGHRS, CDR2 YFSETQ. The CDR3 spans 12 residues. PBMCs were cryopreserved, and 1.5 to 2.5 micrograms of genomic DNA from them went into TCR beta libraries. Here the sequenced sample was PBMCs, taken after 24 months of ibrutinib treatment. This sequence originates from a human donor with chronic lymphocytic leukemia. The chain combines TRBV5-1 with TRBJ2-1, with D perhaps TRBD1 (6 bases). CDR3 sequence: CASSLRDTEQFF. CDR3 DNA: TGCGCCAGCAGCTTACGGGACACTGAGCAGTTCTTC.